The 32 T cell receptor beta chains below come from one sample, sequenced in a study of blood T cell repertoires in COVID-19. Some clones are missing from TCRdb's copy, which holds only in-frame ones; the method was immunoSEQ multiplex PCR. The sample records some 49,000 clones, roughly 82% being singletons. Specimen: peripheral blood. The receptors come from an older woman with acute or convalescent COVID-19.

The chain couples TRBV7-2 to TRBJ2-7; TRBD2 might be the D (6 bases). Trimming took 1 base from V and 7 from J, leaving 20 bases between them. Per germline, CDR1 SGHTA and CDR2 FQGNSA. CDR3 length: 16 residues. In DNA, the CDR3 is TGTGCCAGCAGCTTAGATCCTGCTAGCGCCCGGTTAGAGCAGTACTTC. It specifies CASSLDPASARLEQYF.

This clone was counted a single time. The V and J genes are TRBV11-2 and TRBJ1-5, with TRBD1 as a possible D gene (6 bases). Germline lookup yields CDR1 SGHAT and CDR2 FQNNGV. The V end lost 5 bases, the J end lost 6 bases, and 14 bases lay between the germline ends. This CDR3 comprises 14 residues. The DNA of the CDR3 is TGTGCCAGCAGCCCTGGGGGCTTCGGTCAGCCCCAGCATTTT. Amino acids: CASSPGGFGQPQHF.

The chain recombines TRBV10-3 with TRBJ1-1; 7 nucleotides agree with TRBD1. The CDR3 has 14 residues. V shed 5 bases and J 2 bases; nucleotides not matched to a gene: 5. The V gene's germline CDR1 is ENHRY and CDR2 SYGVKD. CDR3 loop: CAISTPGGNTEAFF. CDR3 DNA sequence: TGTGCCATCAGTACCCCAGGGGGTAACACTGAAGCTTTCTTT.

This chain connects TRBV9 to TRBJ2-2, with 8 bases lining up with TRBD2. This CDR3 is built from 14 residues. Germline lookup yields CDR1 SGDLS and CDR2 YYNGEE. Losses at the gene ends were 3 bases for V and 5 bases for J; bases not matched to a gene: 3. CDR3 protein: CASSAGGRTGELFF. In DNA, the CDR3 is TGTGCCAGCAGCGCGGGCGGGAGGACCGGGGAGCTGTTTTTT. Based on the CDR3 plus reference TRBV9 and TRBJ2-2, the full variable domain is DSGVTQTPKHLITATGQRVTLRCSPRSGDLSVYWYQQSLDQGLQFLIQYYNGEERAKGNILERFSAQQFPDLHSELNLSSLELGDSALYFCASSAGGRTGELFFGEGSRLTVL.

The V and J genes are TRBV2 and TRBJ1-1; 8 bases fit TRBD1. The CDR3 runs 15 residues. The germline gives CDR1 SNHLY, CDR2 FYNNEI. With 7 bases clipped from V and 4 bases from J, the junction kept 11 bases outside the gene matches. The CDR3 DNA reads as TGTGCCAGCAACTCAGAATACAGGGGGGGCACTGAAGCTTTCTTT. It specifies CASNSEYRGGTEAFF. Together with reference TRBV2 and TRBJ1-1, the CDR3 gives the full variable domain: EPEVTQTPSHQVTQMGQEVILRCVPISNHLYFYWYRQILGQKVEFLVSFYNNEISEKSEIFDDQFSVERPDGSNFTLKIRSTKLEDSAMYFCASNSEYRGGTEAFFGQGTRLTVV.

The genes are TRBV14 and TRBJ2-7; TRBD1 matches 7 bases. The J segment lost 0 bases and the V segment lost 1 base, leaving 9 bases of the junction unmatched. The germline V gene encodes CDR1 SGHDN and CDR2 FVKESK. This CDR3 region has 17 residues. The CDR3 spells CASSQARQGLGSYEQYF. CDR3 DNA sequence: TGTGCCAGCAGCCAAGCTCGACAGGGTTTGGGCTCCTACGAGCAGTACTTC.

CDR3 residues: CASSELFSGGTPYEQYF. The CDR3 DNA sequence: TGCGCCAGCAGTGAGCTATTTAGCGGGGGAACCCCCTACGAGCAGTACTTC. The V call is TRBV10-1, the J call TRBJ2-7, with TRBD2 identical over 9 bases. The CDR3 loop spans 17 amino acids. V lost 2 bases, J lost 2 bases, and 10 bases stayed unmatched. CDR1 is WNHNN and CDR2 is SYGVQD in the germline V gene (reference sequence).

CDR3 nucleotides: TGTGCCAGCAGTTACGGGATCCAGGGGGGCCGGGGCTACACCTTC. It codes for CASSYGIQGGRGYTF. The V and J genes are TRBV6-5 and TRBJ1-2; 7 bases match TRBD1. CDR3 length equals 15 residues. Germline V lookup: CDR1 MNHEY, CDR2 SVGAGI. The V and J ends lost 2 bases and 8 bases, in that order; junction bases with no gene match: 11.

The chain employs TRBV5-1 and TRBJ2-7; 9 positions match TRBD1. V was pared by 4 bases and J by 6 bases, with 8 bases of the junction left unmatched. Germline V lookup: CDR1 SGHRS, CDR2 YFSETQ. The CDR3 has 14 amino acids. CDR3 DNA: TGCGCCAGCAGCGGAGGACAGGGGTTTTTCGAGCAGTACTTC. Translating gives CASSGGQGFFEQYF. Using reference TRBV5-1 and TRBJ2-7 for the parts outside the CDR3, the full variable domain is KAGVTQTPRYLIKTRGQQVTLSCSPISGHRSVSWYQQTPGQGLQFLFEYFSETQRNKGNFPGRFSGRQFSNSRSEMNVSTLELGDSALYLCASSGGQGFFEQYFGPGTRLTVT.

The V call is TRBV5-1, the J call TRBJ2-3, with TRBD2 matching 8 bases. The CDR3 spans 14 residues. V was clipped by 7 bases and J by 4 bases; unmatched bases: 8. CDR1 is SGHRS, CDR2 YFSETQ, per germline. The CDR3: CASGSGANPDTQYF. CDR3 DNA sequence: TGCGCCAGCGGTAGCGGGGCAAACCCAGATACGCAGTATTTT.

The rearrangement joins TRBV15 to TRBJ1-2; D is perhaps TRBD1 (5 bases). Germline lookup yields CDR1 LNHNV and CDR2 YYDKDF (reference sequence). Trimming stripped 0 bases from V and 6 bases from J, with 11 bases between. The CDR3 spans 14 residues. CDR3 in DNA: TGTGCCACCAGCAGAGAAGCAGGGATAGATGGCTACACCTTC. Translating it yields CATSREAGIDGYTF.

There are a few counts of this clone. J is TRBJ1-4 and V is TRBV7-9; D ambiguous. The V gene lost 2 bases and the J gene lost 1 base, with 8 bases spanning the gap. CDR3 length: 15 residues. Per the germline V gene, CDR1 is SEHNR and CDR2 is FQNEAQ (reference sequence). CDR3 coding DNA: TGTGCCAGCAGCTTACAGGCACAAACTAATGAAAAACTGTTTTTT. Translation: CASSLQAQTNEKLFF.

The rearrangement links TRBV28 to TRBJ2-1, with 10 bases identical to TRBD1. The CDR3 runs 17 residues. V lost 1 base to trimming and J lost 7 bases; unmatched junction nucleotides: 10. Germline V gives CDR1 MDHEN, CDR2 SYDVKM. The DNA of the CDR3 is TGTGCCAGCAGTTTATTTTGGGACAGGGGTTTGGGGAATGAGCAGTTCTTC. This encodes CASSLFWDRGLGNEQFF.

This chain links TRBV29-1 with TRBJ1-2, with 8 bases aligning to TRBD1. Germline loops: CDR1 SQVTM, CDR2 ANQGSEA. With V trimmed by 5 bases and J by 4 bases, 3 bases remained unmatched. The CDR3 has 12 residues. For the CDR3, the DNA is TGCAGCGTTTCGACAGGGGCCTATGGCTACACCTTC. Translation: CSVSTGAYGYTF.

Written as DNA, the CDR3 is TGTGCCAGCTCACGACAGACTAGCGGGGCCACAGATACGCAGTATTTT. Encoded protein: CASSRQTSGATDTQYF. J is TRBJ2-3 and V is TRBV18, with 11 nucleotides matching TRBD2. There are 16 residues in the CDR3. Unmatched junction bases numbered 5, after V lost 4 bases and J lost 2 bases. Germline lookup yields CDR1 KGHSH and CDR2 LQKENI.

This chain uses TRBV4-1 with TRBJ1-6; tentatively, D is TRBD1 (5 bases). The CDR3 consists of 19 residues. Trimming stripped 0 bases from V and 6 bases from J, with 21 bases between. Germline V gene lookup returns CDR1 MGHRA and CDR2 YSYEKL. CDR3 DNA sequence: TGCGCCAGCAGCCAAGATTTACTGGGAGGGGTCGGGAGTAATTCACCCCTCCACTTT. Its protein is CASSQDLLGGVGSNSPLHF.

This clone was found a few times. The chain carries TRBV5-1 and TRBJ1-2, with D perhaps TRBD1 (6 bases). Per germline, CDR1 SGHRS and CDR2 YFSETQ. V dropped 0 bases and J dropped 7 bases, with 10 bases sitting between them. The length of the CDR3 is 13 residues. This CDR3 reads CASSLAGVGGYTF. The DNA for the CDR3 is TGCGCCAGCAGCTTGGCAGGGGTCGGTGGCTACACCTTC.

The CDR3 DNA sequence: TGTGCCAGCAGCTTGGACAGGGGGCTCGTAGGTGGCTACACCTTC. Translating gives CASSLDRGLVGGYTF. V and J are TRBV5-6 and TRBJ1-2; 9 nucleotides match TRBD1. V shed 0 bases and J 7 bases; nucleotides not matched to a gene: 7. The germline gives CDR1 SGHDT, CDR2 YYEEEE. The CDR3 sequence is 15 residues long.

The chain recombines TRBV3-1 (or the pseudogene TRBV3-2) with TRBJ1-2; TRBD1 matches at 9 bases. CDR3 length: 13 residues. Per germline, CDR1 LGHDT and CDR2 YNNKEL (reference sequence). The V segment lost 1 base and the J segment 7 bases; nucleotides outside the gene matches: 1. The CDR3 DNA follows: TGTGCCAGCAGCCAAGGACAGGGGGGTGGCTACACCTTC. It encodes CASSQGQGGGYTF.

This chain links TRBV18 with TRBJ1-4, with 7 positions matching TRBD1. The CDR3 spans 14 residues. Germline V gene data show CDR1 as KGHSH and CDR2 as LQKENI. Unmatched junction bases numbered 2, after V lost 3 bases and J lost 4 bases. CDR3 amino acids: CASSPTGVNEKLFF. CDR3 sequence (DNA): TGTGCCAGCTCACCCACAGGGGTTAATGAAAAACTGTTTTTT.

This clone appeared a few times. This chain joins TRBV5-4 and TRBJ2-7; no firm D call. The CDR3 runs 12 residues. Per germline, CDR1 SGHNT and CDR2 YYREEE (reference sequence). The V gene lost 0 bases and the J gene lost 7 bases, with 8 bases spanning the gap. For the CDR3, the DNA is TGTGCCAGCAGCTTGGCCGCCGGGGAGCAGTACTTC. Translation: CASSLAAGEQYF.

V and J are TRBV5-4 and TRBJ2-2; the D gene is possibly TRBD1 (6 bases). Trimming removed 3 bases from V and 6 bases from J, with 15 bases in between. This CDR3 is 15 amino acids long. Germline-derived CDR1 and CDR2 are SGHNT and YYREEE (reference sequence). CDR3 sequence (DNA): TGTGCCAGCAGCTATCCTACAGGGAATCCCGGGGAGCTGTTTTTT. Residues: CASSYPTGNPGELFF.

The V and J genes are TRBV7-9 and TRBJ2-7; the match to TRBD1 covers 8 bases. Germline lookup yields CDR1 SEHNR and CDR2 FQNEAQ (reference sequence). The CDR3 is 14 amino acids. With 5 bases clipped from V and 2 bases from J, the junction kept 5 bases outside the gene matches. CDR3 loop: CASSQTGATYEQYF. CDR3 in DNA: TGTGCCAGCAGCCAGACAGGGGCCACCTACGAGCAGTACTTC.

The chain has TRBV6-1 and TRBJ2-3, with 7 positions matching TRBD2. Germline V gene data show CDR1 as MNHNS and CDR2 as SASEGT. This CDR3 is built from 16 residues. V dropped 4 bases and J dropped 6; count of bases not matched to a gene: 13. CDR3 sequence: CASSGNLAVPTDTQYF. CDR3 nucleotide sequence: TGTGCCAGCAGTGGAAATCTAGCGGTGCCAACGGATACGCAGTATTTT.

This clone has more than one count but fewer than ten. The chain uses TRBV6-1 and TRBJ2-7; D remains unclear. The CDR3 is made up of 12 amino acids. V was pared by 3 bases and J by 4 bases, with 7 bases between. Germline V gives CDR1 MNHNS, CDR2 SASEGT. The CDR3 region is CASSESVYEQYF. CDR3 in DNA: TGTGCCAGCAGTGAGAGTGTGTACGAGCAGTACTTC.

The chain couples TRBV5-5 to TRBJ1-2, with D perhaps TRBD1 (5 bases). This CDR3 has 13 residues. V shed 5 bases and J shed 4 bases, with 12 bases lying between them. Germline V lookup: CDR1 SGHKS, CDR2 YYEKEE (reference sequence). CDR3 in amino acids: CASRFQGPYGYTF. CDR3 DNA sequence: TGTGCCAGCAGGTTTCAGGGTCCCTATGGCTACACCTTC.

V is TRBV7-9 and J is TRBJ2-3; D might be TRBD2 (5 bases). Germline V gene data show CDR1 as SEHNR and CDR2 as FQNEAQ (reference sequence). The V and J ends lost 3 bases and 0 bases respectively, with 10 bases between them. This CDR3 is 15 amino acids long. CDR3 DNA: TGTGCCAGCAGCTTTAGCGTGGTAAGCACAGATACGCAGTATTTT. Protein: CASSFSVVSTDTQYF. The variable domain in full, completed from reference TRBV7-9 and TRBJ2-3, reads DTGVSQNPRHKITKRGQNVTFRCDPISEHNRLYWYRQTLGQGPEFLTYFQNEAQLEKSRLLSDRFSAERPKGSFSTLEIQRTEQGDSAMYLCASSFSVVSTDTQYFGPGTRLTVL.

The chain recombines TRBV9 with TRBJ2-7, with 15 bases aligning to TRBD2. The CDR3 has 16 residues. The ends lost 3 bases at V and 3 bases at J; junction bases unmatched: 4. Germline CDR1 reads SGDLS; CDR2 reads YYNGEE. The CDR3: CASSAGLAGGVYEQYF. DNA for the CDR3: TGTGCCAGCAGCGCAGGACTAGCGGGAGGGGTCTACGAGCAGTACTTC.

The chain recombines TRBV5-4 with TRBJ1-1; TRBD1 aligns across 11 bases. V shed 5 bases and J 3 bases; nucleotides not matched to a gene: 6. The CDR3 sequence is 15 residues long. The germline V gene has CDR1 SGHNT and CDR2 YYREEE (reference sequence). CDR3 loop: CASSPRTGGHTEAFF. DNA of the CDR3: TGTGCCAGCAGTCCCCGGACAGGGGGCCACACTGAAGCTTTCTTT.

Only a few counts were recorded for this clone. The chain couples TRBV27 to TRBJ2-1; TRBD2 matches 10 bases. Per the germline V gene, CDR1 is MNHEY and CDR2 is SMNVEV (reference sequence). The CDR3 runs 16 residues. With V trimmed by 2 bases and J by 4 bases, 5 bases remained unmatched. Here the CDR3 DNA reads TGTGCCAGCAGTTTAAGCGGGGGGGCTAGGTACAATGAGCAGTTCTTC. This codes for CASSLSGGARYNEQFF.

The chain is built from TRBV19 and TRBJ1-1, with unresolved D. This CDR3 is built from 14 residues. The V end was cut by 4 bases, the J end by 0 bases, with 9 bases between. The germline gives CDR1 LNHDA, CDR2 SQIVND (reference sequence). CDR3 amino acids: CASSSWAMNTEAFF. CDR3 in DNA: TGTGCCAGTAGTAGTTGGGCCATGAACACTGAAGCTTTCTTT.

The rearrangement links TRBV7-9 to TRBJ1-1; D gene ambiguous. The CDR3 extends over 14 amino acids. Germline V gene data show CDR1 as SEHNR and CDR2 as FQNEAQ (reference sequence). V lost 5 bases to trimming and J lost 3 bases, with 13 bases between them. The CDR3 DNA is TGTGCCAGCAGCCCCAACCGGGTTTACACTGAAGCTTTCTTT. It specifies CASSPNRVYTEAFF.